This TCR beta chain was found in a study of breast tumors, draining lymph nodes, adjacent tissues. Study-level points and caveats: Tumor TCR diversity was below lymph nodes but above nontumor tissue. Compared with basal-like, luminal-like tumors shared significantly more repertoire with nontumor tissue.

This clonotype has a count of ten or more. Its antigen is unknown. TCRdb re-called the multiplex PCR reads through MiXCR, storing one row per CDR3 protein. The repertoire includes about 180,000 distinct CDR3 sequences, around a third of them detected once, and roughly 4.3% sits in the top ten. The lymph nodes were axillary draining lymph nodes from breast cancer patients. The V end was cut by 1 base, the J end by 8 bases, with 9 bases between. The CDR3 runs to 12 residues. From germline, CDR1 is SGHNT and CDR2 YYREEE (reference sequence). This receptor was identified in a female donor with breast cancer. Some clones in this sample may be carry-over from other donors' samples. Sequencing was done on a sample of axillary lymph node tissue. This chain connects TRBV5-4 to TRBJ1-2; no firm D call. The CDR3 region is CASSLTIGGYTF. For the CDR3, the DNA is TGTGCCAGCAGCTTGACGATAGGAGGCTACACCTTC.